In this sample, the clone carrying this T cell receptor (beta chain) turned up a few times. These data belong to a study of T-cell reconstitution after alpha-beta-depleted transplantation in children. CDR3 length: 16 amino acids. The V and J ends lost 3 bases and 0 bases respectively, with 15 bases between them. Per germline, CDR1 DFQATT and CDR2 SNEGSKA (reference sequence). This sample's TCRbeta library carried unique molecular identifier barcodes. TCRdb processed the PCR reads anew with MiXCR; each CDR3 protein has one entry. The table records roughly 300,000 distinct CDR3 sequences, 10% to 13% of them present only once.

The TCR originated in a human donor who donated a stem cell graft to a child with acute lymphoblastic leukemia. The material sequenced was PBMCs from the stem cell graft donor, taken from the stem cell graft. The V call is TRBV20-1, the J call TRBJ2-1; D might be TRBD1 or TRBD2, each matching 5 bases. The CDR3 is CSARGRGASSYNEQFF. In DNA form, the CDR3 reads TGCAGTGCTAGGGGGAGAGGGGCTAGCTCCTACAATGAGCAGTTCTTC.